This is a list of T cell receptor beta chains from one sample in a study of identical twins. Using its own MiXCR run on the 5' RACE reads, TCRdb lists one record per CDR3 protein. Of roughly 250,000 distinct CDR3 sequences in the sample, roughly 7% were seen once. These sequences were also reported in another study, on yellow fever vaccine responses in identical twins.

The specimen sequenced was memory (CD45RO+) T cells sorted from blood. These receptors all come from a woman between 18 and 30 years old in good health. The CDR3 runs from the conserved cysteine through the conserved F or W. Fields, in order: clone size, D gene, V gene, J gene, CDR3 DNA, CDR3 protein. The D gene is left open where the match is weak. Size tells how often a clone was seen (once, few, many) or the class of an expanded clone, and some rows leave it out.

NA	TRBD1	TRBV27	TRBJ1-1	TGTGCCAGCCGAGGGGGCGGCCCAAGAAGAATGTTCTTT	CASRGGGPRRMFF
NA	NA	TRBV29-1	TRBJ2-3	TGCAGCGTCATGGGGGTCAGTGGTAGGGGTCCCGGGGGTGCAGATACGCAGTATTTT	CSVMGVSGRGPGGADTQYF
many	NA	TRBV20-1	TRBJ1-4	TGCAGTGCTAGAGATCCGGGGGCAACTAATGAAAAACTGTTTTTT	CSARDPGATNEKLFF
many	TRBD1	TRBV5-1	TRBJ1-2	TGCGCCAGCAGCGGAAGGACAGGTGTGGGGCATGGCTACACCTTC	CASSGRTGVGHGYTF
NA	NA	TRBV20-1	TRBJ2-1	TGCAGTGCCTGGCTCGGTGGAGCGTTCTTC	CSAWLGGAFF
NA	TRBD1	TRBV20-1	TRBJ2-7	TGCAGTGCTAGAGATCGGGGCCCTCGGGGGACAGGGGGATACGAGCAGTACTTC	CSARDRGPRGTGGYEQYF
many	NA	TRBV7-9	TRBJ1-1	TGTGCCAGCAGCTTAGAGCCGGCTATGAACACTGAAGCTTTCTTT	CASSLEPAMNTEAFF
few	NA	TRBV28	TRBJ1-5	TGTGCCAGCGGTCGAGGGACAACGAATCAGCCCCAGCATTTT	CASGRGTTNQPQHF
NA	NA	TRBV5-6	TRBJ1-1	TGTGCCAGCAACGCGGTACATACCGACAATGAAGCTTTCTTT	CASNAVHTDNEAFF
once	NA	TRBV21-1	TRBJ2-3	TGTGCCAGCAGCGTTGGACAGGGGAAAATCACAGATACGCAGTATTTT	CASSVGQGKITDTQYF
NA	NA	TRBV27	TRBJ1-2	TGTGCCAGTCATGGACTTGGGGGCTACACCTTC	CASHGLGGYTF
few	NA	TRBV7-9	TRBJ2-3	TGTGCCAGCAGCTCAACGATAGATACGCAGTATTTT	CASSSTIDTQYF
many	TRBD2	TRBV5-1	TRBJ2-1	TGCGCCAGCGGGAGCGGGAGGGTCTACAATGAGCAGTTCTTC	CASGSGRVYNEQFF
many	NA	TRBV12-3/TRBV12-4	TRBJ1-1	TGTGCCAGCAGTTTTTTCCCCGTATCTTTCTTT	CASSFFPVSFF
NA	TRBD2	TRBV2	TRBJ2-3	TGTGCCAGCAAAGCGGGAGCGGCAGATACGCAGTATTTT	CASKAGAADTQYF
NA	TRBD2	TRBV20-1	TRBJ2-5	TGCAGTGCTGGAGGCGAGGGAGGGGAGACCCAGTACTTC	CSAGGEGGETQYF
many	NA	TRBV6-5	TRBJ2-2	TGTGCCAGCAGTTACTCCCCAGGCCGTAACACCGGGGAGCTGTTTTTT	CASSYSPGRNTGELFF
NA	NA	TRBV6-1	TRBJ1-3	TGTGCCAGCAGTGATCAACAAAGCTACTCTGGAAACACCATATATTTT	CASSDQQSYSGNTIYF
few	TRBD2	TRBV5-1	TRBJ2-1	TGCGCCAGCAGCTCCGGGGTAGCGGGGAACAATGAGCAGTTCTTC	CASSSGVAGNNEQFF
NA	TRBD2	TRBV14	TRBJ2-2	TGTGCCAGCAGCCCCAAGAATATGGCTAGCGGGATAGCCGGGGAGCTGTTTTTT	CASSPKNMASGIAGELFF
many	TRBD1	TRBV5-6	TRBJ2-1	TGTGCCAGCAGCTTGTCCAAGACAGGGGGCTCCTACAATGAGCAGTTCTTC	CASSLSKTGGSYNEQFF
NA	NA	TRBV28	TRBJ1-2	TGTGCCAGCGGGCGACAGCTAAACTATGGCTACACCTTC	CASGRQLNYGYTF
NA	TRBD1	TRBV7-3	TRBJ1-3	TGTGCCTTCAGGTACGGGACAGGGGGCACCCGCTCTGGAAACACCATATATTTT	CAFRYGTGGTRSGNTIYF
many	TRBD1	TRBV6-1	TRBJ1-1	TGTGCCAGCAGGCGACAGGGGATGAACACTGAAGCTTTCTTT	CASRRQGMNTEAFF
NA	NA	TRBV2	TRBJ1-4	TGTGCCAGCAGTACGGTTGCTTCGGGGCGGGTAGCAACTAATGAAAAACTGTTTTTT	CASSTVASGRVATNEKLFF
many	TRBD1	TRBV16	TRBJ1-2	TGTGCCAGCAGCCCCGGGACAGGGAACTATGGCTACACCTTC	CASSPGTGNYGYTF
many	TRBD1	TRBV5-1	TRBJ1-2	TGCGCCAGCAGCTTGTTGACAGGGGGCGGCTATGGCTACACCTTC	CASSLLTGGGYGYTF
many	NA	TRBV24-1	TRBJ1-1	TGTGCCACCAGTGGCGGAGGGCGCACTGAAGCTTTCTTT	CATSGGGRTEAFF
many	NA	TRBV29-1	TRBJ2-2	TGCAGCGTTGTGAGGAGCTCGAACACCGGGGAGCTGTTTTTT	CSVVRSSNTGELFF
many	NA	TRBV12-3/TRBV12-4	TRBJ1-1	TGTGCCAGCAGTGTCGGTCTCCAGGCGGCTGAAGCTTTCTTT	CASSVGLQAAEAFF
few	TRBD2	TRBV13	TRBJ2-3	TGTGCCAGCAATCTTAAGCCCCAGGGACTAGCAGCAATATTACGTGATAACACAGATACGCAGTATTTT	CASNLKPQGLAAILRDNTDTQYF
many	TRBD2	TRBV7-2	TRBJ2-1	TGTGCCAGCAGCCCGACTAGCGGGAGTTGGAATGAGCAGTTCTTC	CASSPTSGSWNEQFF
many	TRBD2	TRBV20-1	TRBJ2-4	TGCAGTGCTAGAGATTTTGTGGGCGGGAGCGCCAAAAACATTCAGTACTTC	CSARDFVGGSAKNIQYF
few	TRBD2	TRBV2	TRBJ2-1	TGTGCCAGCAGTGTAGCGGGGGGGTACAATGAGCAGTTCTTC	CASSVAGGYNEQFF
few	TRBD1	TRBV6-5	TRBJ2-1	TGTGCCAGCAGTTACGGGACAGCAGAGCAGTTCTTC	CASSYGTAEQFF
many	TRBD2	TRBV7-6	TRBJ2-2	TGTGCCAGCAGCCTAAGGACTAGCGGGGGGGCCGGGGAGCTGTTTTTT	CASSLRTSGGAGELFF
few	NA	TRBV29-1	TRBJ1-2	TGCAGCGTTGAACCCCCCGACCTTAACTATGGCTACACCTTC	CSVEPPDLNYGYTF